This TCR beta chain was sequenced during a study of shared clonotypes between healthy human individuals. General study findings and limits: Clonotypes not shared had lower generation probabilities than those common to all four donors.

Germline CDR1 and CDR2: PRHDT and FYEKMQ (reference sequence). The CDR3 runs 12 residues. V gave up 1 base and J gave up 11 bases, with 11 bases separating them. Note on this clone: Its target is unknown.

Data came from immunoSEQ multiplex PCR; TCRdb stores just in-frame clones and leaves some out. The sample comprises approximately 2.1 million clones, 85% to 95% of which are singletons, and roughly 0.36% rests with the top ten. The clonotype originates from a man in his late teens or twenties in good health. Some clones in this sample may be carry-over from other donors' samples. The chain has TRBV13 and TRBJ1-1, with D maybe TRBD1 (5 bases). The sample was naive CD4+ T cells from PBMCs. Subset of the sample: CD45RA+ positively selected. The CDR3 region has the DNA TGTGCCAGCAGCTTAGATCGGGCAGGGGCTTTCTTT. Its translation: CASSLDRAGAFF. Full variable domain (remainder filled in from reference TRBV13 and TRBJ1-1): AAGVIQSPRHLIKEKRETATLKCYPIPRHDTVYWYQQGPGQDPQFLISFYEKMQSDKGSIPDRFSAQQFSDYHSELNMSSLELGDSALYFCASSLDRAGAFFGQGTRLTVV.